The 22 T cell receptor beta chains below come from one sample, sequenced in a study of CD4 and CD8 cells across lung adenocarcinoma regions. TCRdb redid the calling of the PCR reads with MiXCR, one entry per CDR3 protein. The table has 12,000 or so distinct CDR3 sequences, roughly 50% seen once. Sequenced: CD8+ T cells from the margin of a lung tumor. The receptor set was obtained from a male donor with lung adenocarcinoma. The CD4 and CD8 labels of this study may be unreliable.

This clonotype came up many times. The chain combines TRBV7-2 with TRBJ2-5; 10 bases are a match to TRBD2. J was trimmed by 2 bases and V by 4 bases; bases with no gene match: 4. CDR1 and CDR2 (germline): SGHTA, FQGNSA. This CDR3 region has 15 residues. The CDR3 is CASSSQGLAQETQYF. The CDR3 DNA reads TGTGCCAGCAGCTCCCAGGGACTAGCGCAAGAGACCCAGTACTTC.

This clonotype rates as medium-sized. This may stem from a read error, because a much larger clone lies one nucleotide away. CDR3 bases: TGTGCCAGCAGTTTATGGCTTGGACAGGGGTACAATGAGCAGTACTTC. It yields the protein CASSLWLGQGYNEQYF. The rearrangement links TRBV27 to TRBJ2-5; 9 bases map to TRBD1. With 1 base clipped from V and 11 bases from J, the junction kept 14 bases outside the gene matches. The CDR3 consists of 16 residues. The germline CDR1 and CDR2 sequences are MNHEY and SMNVEV (reference sequence).

This clonotype was counted once. This rearrangement joins TRBV4-1 to TRBJ2-3, with TRBD1 as a possible D gene (6 bases). This CDR3 comprises 15 residues. Trimming took 3 bases from V and 1 from J, leaving 11 bases between them. CDR1 is MGHRA, CDR2 YSYEKL, per germline. CDR3 nucleotides: TGCGCCAGCAGCCAGCGACCAGGGGGCACAGATACGCAGTATTTT. Its translation is CASSQRPGGTDTQYF.

This clonotype rates as medium-sized. The rearrangement links TRBV11-3 to TRBJ2-1, with D possibly being TRBD2 (5 bases). The CDR3 has 14 residues. Per the germline V gene, CDR1 is SGHNT and CDR2 is YENEEA. V lost 2 bases and J 6 bases, leaving 11 bases between the germline ends. The CDR3 DNA sequence: TGTGCCAGCAGCTTAACCCCCGCGGGCAATGAGCAGTTCTTC. It specifies CASSLTPAGNEQFF.

A few counts support this clonotype. A much larger clone lies one base from this, so it may be a read error. The chain carries TRBV6-1 and TRBJ2-1; tentatively, D is TRBD1 or TRBD2 (6 bases each). CDR1 MNHNS and CDR2 SASEGT come from the germline V gene. The CDR3 covers 16 residues. V was shortened by 6 bases and J by 13 bases, with 28 bases between the two germline ends. DNA of the CDR3: TGTGCCAGCAGGGGAGGTGGGGGGCCGTCGAAGGAGACCCAGTTCTTC. Protein: CASRGGGGPSKETQFF.

Comments on this clonotype: One end of the junction is discordant with germline, which a read error may explain. The V call is TRBV10-3, the J call TRBJ2-2; D not certain. This CDR3 has 15 residues. Per germline, CDR1 ENHRY and CDR2 SYGVKD. The CDR3 sequence is CALRPEAANTEEQFF. The CDR3 DNA reads as TGTGCCCTGAGACCCGAGGCAGCGAACACCGAGGAGCAGTTTTTT.

V usage is TRBV27 and J usage is TRBJ2-3; TRBD1 or TRBD2 may be the D gene (5 bases each). The better agreement between TRBJ2-7 and the DNA end casts doubt on the J call. Germline CDR1 and CDR2: MNHEY and SMNVEV (reference sequence). The CDR3 runs to 14 residues. The CDR3 DNA reads TGTGCGGGGAGTCCGGGTCGGGACCAAGAGACGCAGTACTTC. It codes for CAGSPGRDQETQYF.

In its sample, this clonotype was seen many times. The J gene is TRBJ2-3, the V gene TRBV10-1; D remains unclear. The CDR3 length is 12 residues. CDR1 WNHNN and CDR2 SYGVQD come from the germline V gene (reference sequence). V lost 5 bases to trimming and J lost 0 bases, with 3 bases between them. CDR3 residues: CASSYSTDTQYF. The CDR3 bases are TGCGCCAGCAGTTATAGCACAGATACGCAGTATTTT.

This clonotype was counted ten times or more. The chain couples TRBV6-4 to TRBJ2-3, with D possibly matching TRBD1 (6 bases). Trimming removed 2 bases from V and 4 bases from J, with 13 bases in between. This CDR3 contains 15 residues. Germline loops: CDR1 MRHNA, CDR2 SNTAGT. In DNA, the CDR3 is TGTGCCAGCAGTGACGTTCCGGACAGCCCAGATACGCAGTATTTT. Residues: CASSDVPDSPDTQYF.

Only a few counts were recorded for this clonotype. The genes are TRBV7-2 and TRBJ2-5, with a weak D call TRBD1 (6 bases). Germline assignment: CDR1 SGHTA and CDR2 FQGNSA. The CDR3 is made up of 13 amino acids. Trimming shortened V by 0 bases and J by 11 bases, and 13 bases separated the two germline ends. The CDR3 here is CASSLAGTTRQYF. For the CDR3, the DNA is TGTGCCAGCAGCTTAGCTGGGACAACGAGGCAGTACTTC.

In regard to this clonotype: This may be a read error: a much more frequent sequence differs by one nucleotide. V gene TRBV4-1 combines with J gene TRBJ2-2, with a possible D match to TRBD1 (6 bases). CDR3 length equals 15 residues. Looked up from germline, CDR1 is MGHRA and CDR2 is YSYEKL. The CDR3, as DNA: TGCGCCAACAGCCAAGAAAGCAGGGGCCCCGGGGAGCTGTTTTTT. This sequence encodes CANSQESRGPGELFF.

This clonotype came up many times. The chain is built from TRBV7-8 and TRBJ2-1, with D perhaps given as TRBD1 or TRBD2 (5 bases each). The CDR3 sequence is 14 residues long. Germline values: CDR1 SGHVS, CDR2 FQNEAQ. Trimming took off 4 bases at V and 4 bases at J, with 11 bases between the two ends. The CDR3 DNA sequence: TGTGCCAGCAGCTCAGTTGGGGGATACAATGAGCAGTTCTTC. The encoded protein is CASSSVGGYNEQFF. Variable domain in full (rest from reference TRBV7-8 and TRBJ2-1): GAGVSQSPRYKVAKRGQDVALRCDPISGHVSLFWYQQALGQGPEFLTYFQNEAQLDKSGLPSDRFFAERPEGSVSTLKIQRTQQEDSAVYLCASSSVGGYNEQFFGPGTRLTVL.

This clonotype showed up many times. This sequence joins TRBV6-1 and TRBJ1-1; 9 nucleotides line up with TRBD1. CDR3 size: 13 residues. Germline CDR1 is MNHNS and CDR2 is SASEGT. Germline trimming cut 6 bases from V and 5 bases from J; bases unmatched to any gene: 4. The CDR3 bases are TGTGCCAGCAGCCAACAGGGGGCTACTGAAGCTTTCTTT. This translates into CASSQQGATEAFF.

This clonotype is deemed medium-sized. The CDR3 sequence: CASSYSGLAGGGEQFF. In DNA form, the CDR3 reads TGTGCCAGCAGTTACAGTGGTCTAGCGGGAGGGGGGGAGCAGTTCTTC. V and J are TRBV6-5 and TRBJ2-1; 12 bases align to TRBD2. The CDR3 covers 16 residues. The V gene's germline CDR1 is MNHEY and CDR2 SVGAGI. V trimming: 2 bases; J trimming: 10 bases; junction bases outside the gene matches: 9.

With regard to this clonotype: At one end, the junction sequence differs from germline, possibly due to a read error. The chain uses TRBV6-1 and TRBJ2-4, with 8 bases aligning to TRBD2. The germline CDR1 and CDR2 sequences are MNHNS and SASEGT. CDR3 length equals 17 residues. The CDR3 DNA follows: TGTGCCAGCTGTGAGGCGCTTCTGGGACGAGCGGGAGTTTCCCAGTACTTC. It codes for CASCEALLGRAGVSQYF.

The chain recombines TRBV4-1 with TRBJ2-3; either TRBD1 or TRBD2 may fit D (5 bases each). V lost 5 bases to trimming and J lost 0 bases, with 18 bases between them. The CDR3 is made up of 17 amino acids. Germline V gives CDR1 MGHRA, CDR2 YSYEKL. CDR3 DNA sequence: TGCGCCAGCAGCGCGGGTCGAGGGGACCTAAGCACAGATACGCAGTATTTT. Protein sequence: CASSAGRGDLSTDTQYF.

As for this clonotype: The conserved phenylalanine or tryptophan is not found at the CDR3 terminus, so this likely reflects a read error. This chain links TRBV10-3 with TRBJ2-5; TRBD1 matches 8 bases. Germline CDR1 ENHRY, CDR2 SYGVKD. CDR3 length: 13 residues. The CDR3 here is CAGCPGGPETQYS. CDR3 nucleotides: TGTGCGGGCTGCCCAGGGGGCCCGGAGACCCAGTACTCG.

This clonotype is medium-sized (0.01 to 0.1%) within its sample. The V and J genes are TRBV6-1 and TRBJ2-5; 9 bases align to TRBD1. Germline CDR1 is MNHNS and CDR2 is SASEGT. V lost 0 bases to trimming and J lost 1 base; unmatched junction nucleotides: 3. CDR3 size: 16 residues. CDR3 in amino acids: CASSEAQTGGQETQYF. CDR3 nucleotide sequence: TGTGCCAGCAGTGAAGCCCAGACAGGGGGCCAAGAGACCCAGTACTTC.

As regards this clonotype: Relative to the germline gene, one junction end is altered; a read error may explain this. The chain carries TRBV7-2 and TRBJ2-2; D is possibly TRBD1 or TRBD2 (5 bases each). Germline values: CDR1 SGHTA, CDR2 FQGNSA. The CDR3 has 17 residues. DNA of the CDR3: TGTGCCAGCAGCTTAGAGGGGCAGGCGGTAAACACCGGGGCGCTGTTTTTT. Its translation: CASSLEGQAVNTGALFF. The full variable domain, rest sourced from reference TRBV7-2 and TRBJ2-2, is GAGVSQSPSNKVTEKGKDVELRCDPISGHTALYWYRQSLGQGLEFLIYFQGNSAPDKSGLPSDRFSAERTGGSVSTLTIQRTQQEDSAVYLCASSLEGQAVNTGALFFGEGSRLTVL.

The V and J genes are TRBV6-1 and TRBJ1-3; D remains ambiguous. Trimming removed 6 bases from V and 0 bases from J, with 9 bases in between. The germline gives CDR1 MNHNS, CDR2 SASEGT. CDR3 length: 14 amino acids. The CDR3 sequence: CASSTGSSGNTIYF. CDR3 DNA sequence: TGTGCCAGCAGCACGGGGAGCTCTGGAAACACCATATATTTT.

This clonotype was observed many times. This sequence joins TRBV6-1 and TRBJ2-5; 12 bases agree with TRBD2. This CDR3 is 16 amino acids long. Germline lookup yields CDR1 MNHNS and CDR2 SASEGT. With 5 bases clipped from V and 2 bases from J, the junction kept 6 bases outside the gene matches. CDR3 amino acids: CASSPLLAGGQETQYF. CDR3 bases: TGTGCCAGCAGTCCCCTTCTAGCGGGAGGGCAAGAGACCCAGTACTTC.

This clonotype is judged medium-sized. The chain links TRBV6-2 or TRBV6-3 to TRBJ2-3; either TRBD1 or TRBD2 may supply D (5 bases each). Per germline, CDR1 MNHEY and CDR2 SVGEGT. The CDR3 contains 12 residues. V lost 4 bases to trimming and J lost 7 bases, with 9 bases between them. The CDR3 coding sequence is TGTGCCAGCAGTTCCGGGACCTATACGCAGTATTTT. Translation gives CASSSGTYTQYF.